The rows below give T cell receptor beta chains drawn from one sample of a study of T cells after yellow fever vaccination. MiXCR, run by TCRdb on the 5' RACE reads, gives a single entry per CDR3 protein. The data show under 150,000 distinct CDR3 sequences, roughly 15% seen once. The sequencing here drew on CD8+ T cells sorted from PBMCs, taken 5 days after the yellow fever booster vaccination. These receptors were obtained from a man younger than 30 who received the YFV17D yellow fever vaccine. The CDR3 runs from the conserved cysteine through the conserved F or W. The D gene is left open where the match is weak. The size of a clone is reported for some rows only, either as once, few or many, or as a class for expanded clones.

v_gene: TRBV12-3/TRBV12-4
j_gene: TRBJ2-5
abundance: many
d_gene: TRBD2
CDR3aa: CASRSSGEETQYF
CDR3nt: TGTGCCAGCAGGTCTAGCGGGGAGGAGACCCAGTACTTC

v_gene: TRBV13
j_gene: TRBJ2-3
abundance: few
d_gene: TRBD2
CDR3aa: CASSPRTRVADTQYF
CDR3nt: TGTGCCAGCAGCCCTAGGACTAGGGTGGCAGATACGCAGTATTTT

v_gene: TRBV6-5
j_gene: TRBJ2-2
abundance: NA
d_gene: NA
CDR3aa: CASSYSPPGELFF
CDR3nt: TGTGCCAGCAGTTACTCGCCCCCCGGGGAGCTGTTTTTT

v_gene: TRBV6-5
j_gene: TRBJ2-5
abundance: NA
d_gene: NA
CDR3aa: CASSYRWPPRETQYF
CDR3nt: TGTGCCAGCAGTTACAGATGGCCCCCTCGGGAGACCCAGTACTTC

v_gene: TRBV7-9
j_gene: TRBJ2-2
abundance: few
d_gene: NA
CDR3aa: CASSPWAGELFF
CDR3nt: TGTGCCAGCAGTCCATGGGCCGGGGAGCTGTTTTTT

v_gene: TRBV3-1
j_gene: TRBJ2-2
abundance: many
d_gene: NA
CDR3aa: CASSQDRPVVTGELFF
CDR3nt: TGTGCCAGCAGCCAAGATCGGCCGGTAGTCACCGGGGAGCTGTTTTTT

v_gene: TRBV29-1
j_gene: TRBJ1-2
abundance: few
d_gene: NA
CDR3aa: CSVSEYGYTF
CDR3nt: TGCAGCGTTTCCGAGTATGGCTACACCTTC

v_gene: TRBV6-8
j_gene: TRBJ1-4
abundance: few
d_gene: TRBD1
CDR3aa: CASRHRKDRAGYEKLFF
CDR3nt: TGTGCCAGCAGGCACCGGAAAGACAGGGCCGGTTATGAAAAACTGTTTTTT

v_gene: TRBV14
j_gene: TRBJ1-1
abundance: NA
d_gene: NA
CDR3aa: CASSHISDVDTEAFF
CDR3nt: TGTGCCAGCAGCCACATTTCAGATGTGGACACTGAAGCTTTCTTT

v_gene: TRBV20-1
j_gene: TRBJ1-1
abundance: NA
d_gene: NA
CDR3aa: CSARSYREDIEAFF
CDR3nt: TGCAGTGCTAGATCGTACAGGGAGGATATTGAAGCTTTCTTT

v_gene: TRBV5-1
j_gene: TRBJ2-1
abundance: few
d_gene: TRBD1
CDR3aa: CASSRPGQGAYEQFF
CDR3nt: TGCGCCAGCAGCAGGCCGGGACAGGGGGCCTATGAGCAGTTCTTC

v_gene: TRBV19
j_gene: TRBJ2-3
abundance: few
d_gene: TRBD2
CDR3aa: CASSPGGRDTDTQYF
CDR3nt: TGTGCCAGTAGTCCGGGGGGGCGTGACACAGATACGCAGTATTTT

v_gene: TRBV9
j_gene: TRBJ1-1
abundance: few
d_gene: NA
CDR3aa: CASSAGVFVTLNTEAFF
CDR3nt: TGTGCCAGCAGCGCAGGGGTTTTTGTAACTTTGAACACTGAAGCTTTCTTT

v_gene: TRBV6-2/TRBV6-3
j_gene: TRBJ2-1
abundance: few
d_gene: NA
CDR3aa: CASSYPGVGYNEQFF
CDR3nt: TGTGCCAGCAGTTACCCTGGGGTCGGCTACAATGAGCAGTTCTTC

v_gene: TRBV7-2
j_gene: TRBJ2-1
abundance: few
d_gene: NA
CDR3aa: CASSLESVEQFF
CDR3nt: TGTGCCAGCAGCTTAGAATCGGTTGAGCAGTTCTTC

v_gene: TRBV3-1
j_gene: TRBJ2-3
abundance: NA
d_gene: TRBD2
CDR3aa: CASSQDLAGGPITDTQYF
CDR3nt: TGTGCCAGCAGCCAAGATCTAGCGGGGGGGCCAATCACAGATACGCAGTATTTT

v_gene: TRBV9
j_gene: TRBJ2-4
abundance: few
d_gene: NA
CDR3aa: CASSATPGPAKNIQYF
CDR3nt: TGTGCCAGCAGCGCCACTCCTGGCCCAGCCAAAAACATTCAGTACTTC

v_gene: TRBV29-1
j_gene: TRBJ1-1
abundance: NA
d_gene: TRBD1
CDR3aa: CSVVRDRGFTEAFF
CDR3nt: TGCAGCGTTGTTCGGGACAGGGGATTCACTGAAGCTTTCTTT

v_gene: TRBV4-2
j_gene: TRBJ2-1
abundance: few
d_gene: TRBD1
CDR3aa: CASSQHQTGQVDHEQFF
CDR3nt: TGTGCCAGCAGCCAGCACCAAACCGGACAGGTGGATCATGAGCAGTTCTTC

v_gene: TRBV7-8
j_gene: TRBJ2-1
abundance: few
d_gene: TRBD2
CDR3aa: CASSLPVSDSGSSYNEQFF
CDR3nt: TGTGCCAGCAGCTTACCGGTTTCGGATAGCGGGAGCTCCTACAATGAGCAGTTCTTC

v_gene: TRBV4-3
j_gene: TRBJ1-6
abundance: NA
d_gene: TRBD1
CDR3aa: CASSQDHRQGGPPPLHF
CDR3nt: TGCGCCAGCAGCCAAGATCACAGACAGGGGGGACCTCCACCCCTCCACTTT

v_gene: TRBV6-2/TRBV6-3
j_gene: TRBJ2-7
abundance: NA
d_gene: NA
CDR3aa: CASSYPTATYEQYF
CDR3nt: TGTGCCAGCAGTTACCCGACAGCTACCTACGAGCAGTACTTC

v_gene: TRBV4-1
j_gene: TRBJ2-5
abundance: few
d_gene: NA
CDR3aa: CASSQGSQGQETQYF
CDR3nt: TGCGCCAGCAGCCAAGGAAGTCAGGGGCAAGAGACCCAGTACTTC

v_gene: TRBV6-1
j_gene: TRBJ1-1
abundance: NA
d_gene: NA
CDR3aa: CASSDQAGTNTEAFF
CDR3nt: TGTGCCAGCAGTGATCAGGCAGGGACGAACACTGAAGCTTTCTTT

v_gene: TRBV10-3
j_gene: TRBJ2-2
abundance: NA
d_gene: TRBD1
CDR3aa: CAISPGGARDTGELFF
CDR3nt: TGTGCCATCAGTCCAGGGGGTGCGAGGGACACCGGGGAGCTGTTTTTT

v_gene: TRBV10-3
j_gene: TRBJ2-1
abundance: few
d_gene: NA
CDR3aa: CAISASDREDEQFF
CDR3nt: TGTGCCATCAGCGCGAGCGACAGGGAGGATGAGCAGTTCTTC

v_gene: TRBV5-1
j_gene: TRBJ2-4
abundance: NA
d_gene: TRBD2
CDR3aa: CASSLAEGGNKNIQYF
CDR3nt: TGCGCCAGCAGCTTGGCTGAGGGAGGGAACAAAAACATTCAGTACTTC

v_gene: TRBV7-9
j_gene: TRBJ1-1
abundance: NA
d_gene: NA
CDR3aa: CASSLRDVAFF
CDR3nt: TGTGCCAGCAGCCTCAGGGATGTAGCTTTCTTT

v_gene: TRBV29-1
j_gene: TRBJ2-7
abundance: NA
d_gene: TRBD1
CDR3aa: CSVEAGTGVYEQYF
CDR3nt: TGCAGCGTTGAAGCCGGGACAGGGGTCTACGAGCAGTACTTC